A selection of T cell receptor beta chains follows, all from one sample in a study of shared clonotypes between healthy human individuals. TCRdb's copy holds only in-frame clones and misses some; the assay was immunoSEQ multiplex PCR. In the table there are roughly 500,000 clones, 81% of which are singletons. The sample comprised PBMCs. Source of these receptors: a middle-aged woman in good health. Some clones in this sample may be carry-over from other donors' samples. CDR3s include the opening cysteine and the closing phenylalanine or tryptophan. D genes are given only for firm matches. For some rows the clone size is stated as once, few or many, or as a class when expanded; others skip it.

V gene	clone size	CDR3 length	D gene	J gene	CDR3 DNA	CDR3 protein
TRBV4-1	-	16	-	TRBJ1-5	TGCGCCAGCAGCCACGAGCTGGCGGGTAAGAAGCAGCCCCAGCATTTT	CASSHELAGKKQPQHF
TRBV28	-	13	-	TRBJ2-7	TGTGCCAGCAGTTTCGCGCCCTCCTACGAGCAGTACTTC	CASSFAPSYEQYF
TRBV7-9	-	17	-	TRBJ2-7	TGTGCCAGCAGCCCTGGAGCCGGGGCCTATGACTACTACGAGCAGTACTTC	CASSPGAGAYDYYEQYF
TRBV5-4	-	16	TRBD1	TRBJ2-4	TGTGCCAGCAGCCCCCAGGGGGCCCTAGCCAAAAACATTCAGTACTTC	CASSPQGALAKNIQYF
TRBV7-9	-	16	TRBD1	TRBJ1-1	TGTGCCAGCAGCTTAGGGCGGGACAGTCGGAACACTGAAGCTTTCTTT	CASSLGRDSRNTEAFF
TRBV19	once	16	TRBD1	TRBJ1-3	TGTGCCAGTAGTAACCCTCCAGGGGGTTCTGGAAACACCATATATTTT	CASSNPPGGSGNTIYF
TRBV7-6	-	15	-	TRBJ2-5	TGTGCCAGCACCGGGGGTCTGGTCGTCCAAGAGACCCAGTACTTC	CASTGGLVVQETQYF
TRBV7-9	-	16	TRBD2	TRBJ2-2	TGTGCCAGCAGCTTAGGGGCTAGCGGATACACCGGGGAGCTGTTTTTT	CASSLGASGYTGELFF
TRBV9	few	16	TRBD2	TRBJ2-2	TGTGCCAGCAGCTCACTAGCGGGGGCGAACACCGGGGAGCTGTTTTTT	CASSSLAGANTGELFF
TRBV28	once	13	-	TRBJ1-5	TGTGCCAGCAGCCCTACCCGCCTAACGCCCCAGCATTTT	CASSPTRLTPQHF
TRBV7-2	-	15	-	TRBJ2-7	TGTGCCAGCAGCTTAGAGGCAGGGTTCTCCTACGAGCAGTACTTC	CASSLEAGFSYEQYF
TRBV18	-	14	-	TRBJ1-1	TGTGCCAGCTCATCATTAGACACGGGCACTGAAGCTTTCTTT	CASSSLDTGTEAFF
TRBV10-3	-	16	-	TRBJ1-3	TGTGCCATCAGTGAGCCCCGACCTAGCTCTGGAAACACCATATATTTT	CAISEPRPSSGNTIYF
TRBV13	-	14	-	TRBJ2-1	TGTGCCAGCAGCCCTCCCCGGGAGATCAATGAGCAGTTCTTC	CASSPPREINEQFF
TRBV5-1	-	15	-	TRBJ2-1	TGCGCCAGCAGGTCGACTGGGAGCTCCTACAATGAGCAGTTCTTC	CASRSTGSSYNEQFF
TRBV7-9	-	13	-	TRBJ1-3	TGTGCCAGCAGCCCTACCTCTGGAAACACCATATATTTT	CASSPTSGNTIYF
TRBV5-1	-	16	-	TRBJ2-3	TGCGCCAGCAGCTTGTTAGGCGGGATTGTCACAGATACGCAGTATTTT	CASSLLGGIVTDTQYF
TRBV10-3	-	14	TRBD2	TRBJ2-7	TGTGCCGCGGGACTAGCGGGAGCCCCCTACGAGCAGTACTTC	CAAGLAGAPYEQYF
TRBV9	-	16	TRBD2	TRBJ2-7	TGTGCCAGCAGCCCCGGGACTAGCGGGGGGGACTACGAGCAGTACTTC	CASSPGTSGGDYEQYF
TRBV7-9	-	14	TRBD2	TRBJ2-1	TGTGCCAGCACGACTAGCGGGAGGGCCCTCGGGCAGTTCTTC	CASTTSGRALGQFF
TRBV6-5	-	14	-	TRBJ2-7	TGTGCCAGCAGTTACTTTGACTACTCCTACGAGCAGTACTTC	CASSYFDYSYEQYF